This T cell receptor (beta chain) is from a study of a mutant IDH1 vaccine in newly diagnosed glioma. About the study: Vaccines were begun 4-6 weeks after radiotherapy alone, or with temozolomide cycles. Visits V12 and V13 fell at weeks 35 and 47, respectively.

Documented time point: week 47, end of study. Every vaccination contained 300 ug of the mutant IDH1 20-mer peptide and was paired with topical imiquimod. Per germline, CDR1 PRHDT and CDR2 FYEKMQ (reference sequence). The CDR3 has 13 residues. The V end was cut by 4 bases, the J end by 10 bases, with 11 bases between. Turning to this clone: Its matching antigen is unknown.

Produced via immunoSEQ multiplex PCR; TCRdb's table is partial and in-frame only. Of 75,000 to 95,000 clones listed, roughly nine tenths were seen once; the top ten hold approximately 0.8%. Sample: PBMCs, taken from a glioma patient whose treatment included an IDH1 peptide vaccine. The chain links TRBV13 to TRBJ1-6; D call uncertain. The receptor's source is a woman in her 50s with glioma. CDR3 sequence (DNA): TGTGCCAGCAGCTCACGAGGGAGGTCACCCCTCCACTTT. Translated, it gives CASSSRGRSPLHF.